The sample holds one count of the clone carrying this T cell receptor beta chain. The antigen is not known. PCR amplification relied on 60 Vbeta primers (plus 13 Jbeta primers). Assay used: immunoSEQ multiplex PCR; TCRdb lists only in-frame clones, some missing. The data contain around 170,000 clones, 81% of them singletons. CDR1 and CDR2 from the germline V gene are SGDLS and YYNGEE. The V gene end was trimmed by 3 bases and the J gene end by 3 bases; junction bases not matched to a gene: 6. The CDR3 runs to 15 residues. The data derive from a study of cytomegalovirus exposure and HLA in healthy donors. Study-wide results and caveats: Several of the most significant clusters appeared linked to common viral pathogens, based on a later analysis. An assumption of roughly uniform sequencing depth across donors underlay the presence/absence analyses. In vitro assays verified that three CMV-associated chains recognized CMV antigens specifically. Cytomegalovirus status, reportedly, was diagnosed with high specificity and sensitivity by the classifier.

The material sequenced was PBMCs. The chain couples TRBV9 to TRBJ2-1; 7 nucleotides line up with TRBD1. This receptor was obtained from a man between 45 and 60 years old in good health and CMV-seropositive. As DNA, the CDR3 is TGTGCCAGCAGCGCAAACGGACAGGTCTACAATGAGCAGTTCTTC. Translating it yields CASSANGQVYNEQFF.